The clone carrying this T cell receptor beta chain was detected only a few times. This record belongs to a study of T-cell memory formation after mild COVID-19. V shed 0 bases and J shed 0 bases, with 9 bases lying between them. Germline V CDR1 and CDR2: LGHNA, YSLEER. This CDR3 region has 17 residues. TCRalpha and TCRbeta libraries used 5'RACE with constant-segment primers and UMIs. TCRdb passed the 5' RACE reads through MiXCR, listing each CDR3 protein once. The profile shows under 250,000 distinct CDR3 sequences, over 8.5% of them singletons. The rearrangement links TRBV4-3 to TRBJ1-6, with D unclear. The specimen was PBMCs or a T cell subset sorted from them (not recorded which). The origin of this receptor is a man aged 18-30 years who had mild COVID-19 (a few samples of this study predate the infection). Cell type and time point are not known. CDR3 bases: TGCGCCAGCAGCCAAGATTCAAGGAGCTCCTATAATTCACCCCTCCACTTT. This sequence encodes CASSQDSRSSYNSPLHF.